Shown below are 5 T cell receptor beta chains from a single sample sequenced in a study of T cell clonality in common variable immunodeficiency. This table comes from immunoSEQ multiplex PCR, and its TCRdb copy is limited to in-frame clones, with some not included. Reported are about 40,000 clones, none seen only once; the ten largest carry roughly 3.4%. The material sequenced was peripheral blood mononuclear cells. The receptors stem from a person aged 18 to 70 in good health.

This clone occurred many times. The DNA read from the CDR3 is TGTGCCAGCAGCTTTATCGGGGGACGAGGTGGCAGTGATACG. Translating it yields CASSFIGGRGGSDT. The entire CDR3 sequence reads CASSFIGGRGGSDTQYF. The chain joins TRBV7-6 to TRBJ2-3; D is perhaps TRBD2 (6 bases). The read halts 3 residues ahead of the CDR3 end, with the missing end drawn from the germline J gene. Trimming removed 3 bases from V and 6 bases from J, with 22 bases in between. The germline gives CDR1 SGHVS, CDR2 FNYEAQ. The CDR3 contains 17 residues.

To note about this clone: The CDR3 end is not reached by the read, which stops 3 residues before it; the germline J gene fills it in. This chain uses TRBV5-1 with TRBJ2-1; D perhaps matches TRBD2 (6 bases). In germline, CDR1 is SGHRS, CDR2 YFSETQ. This CDR3 is 14 amino acids long. The V end was cut by 4 bases, the J end by 8 bases, with 16 bases between. The DNA read from the CDR3 is TGCGCCAGCAGCGCGGGAACACCCAGCGATGAG. Translated: CASSAGTPSDE. The complete CDR3 reads CASSAGTPSDEQFF.

This clone has a count of ten or more. From the germline J gene comes the end of the CDR3, since the read stops 3 residues before it. V gene TRBV2 combines with J gene TRBJ2-1; D is perhaps TRBD1 (5 bases). Trimming left V 2 bases short and J 0 bases short, with 14 bases between. This CDR3 is built from 17 residues. From germline, CDR1 is SNHLY and CDR2 FYNNEI. Incomplete CDR3 DNA: TGTGCCAGCAGTGAAACCCGGTGGGGCAGCTCCTACAATGAG. Translated: CASSETRWGSSYNE. The whole CDR3 protein is CASSETRWGSSYNEQFF. The full variable domain, its missing parts supplied by reference TRBV2 and TRBJ2-1, is EPEVTQTPSHQVTQMGQEVILRCVPISNHLYFYWYRQILGQKVEFLVSFYNNEISEKSEIFDDQFSVERPDGSNFTLKIRSTKLEDSAMYFCASSETRWGSSYNEQFFGPGTRLTVL.

This clone came up a few times. The read terminates 3 residues ahead of where the CDR3 ends, so the germline J gene completes it. The rearrangement joins TRBV11-3 to TRBJ2-3, with TRBD1 as a possible D gene (6 bases). The CDR3 length is 14 residues. The V gene's germline CDR1 is SGHNT and CDR2 YENEEA. V shed 4 bases and J shed 2 bases, with 10 bases lying between them. CDR3: CASSSRDNTDTQYF. Incomplete CDR3 DNA: TGTGCCAGCAGCTCCAGGGACAACACAGATACG.

This clone turned up a few times. The read comes to an end 3 residues before the CDR3 does, leaving the germline J gene to fill in the end. The rearrangement uses TRBV11-2 and TRBJ2-3; either TRBD1 or TRBD2 may fit D (5 bases each). The germline gives CDR1 SGHAT, CDR2 FQNNGV. The CDR3 has 15 amino acids. This CDR3 is CASSFQGDVQETQYF. The sequenced part of the CDR3 DNA is TGTGCCAGCAGCTTTCAGGGAGATGTACAAGAGACG. Full variable domain (outside the CDR3, taken from reference TRBV11-2 and TRBJ2-3): EAGVAQSPRYKIIEKRQSVAFWCNPISGHATLYWYQQILGQGPKLLIQFQNNGVVDDSQLPKDRFSAERLKGVDSTLKIQPAKLEDSAVYLCASSFQGDVQETQYFGPGTRLTVL.